These T cell receptor beta chains were read from a single sample in a study of breast tumors, draining lymph nodes, adjacent tissues. TCRdb fed the multiplex PCR reads into MiXCR, producing one record per CDR3 protein. The sample holds about 230,000 distinct CDR3 sequences, about a third seen once. Sequencing input: axillary lymph node tissue. Receptors were obtained from a female donor with breast cancer. Some clones in this sample may be carry-over from other donors' samples. Both conserved end residues are trimmed from each CDR3. A D gene is named only where the DNA matches it firmly.

V	J	D	CDR3
TRBV7-9	TRBJ2-3	NA	ASSLPVGSTDTQY
TRBV12-3/TRBV12-4	TRBJ2-5	TRBD1	ASSLGTGEETQY
TRBV10-3	TRBJ2-4	TRBD2	AISDSSGIGGGWGKNIQY
TRBV5-1	TRBJ1-1	NA	ASSFGGGQNTEAF
TRBV20-1	TRBJ1-1	TRBD1	SARLLGQGPEAF
TRBV6-6	TRBJ1-1	NA	ASWRDTEAF
TRBV6-6	TRBJ2-7	NA	ASSWTYEQY
TRBV6-2/TRBV6-3	TRBJ2-1	NA	ASSHSTLPLGSSSYNEQF
TRBV7-3	TRBJ1-5	NA	ASSQDVSNQPQH
TRBV4-3	TRBJ2-1	TRBD2	ASSQDRVAGGNEQF
TRBV7-2	TRBJ2-1	TRBD2	ASSLTSGAYNEQF
TRBV29-1	TRBJ2-1	NA	SVEAGVRSGQF
TRBV7-9	TRBJ1-1	NA	ASSTTGGWNTEAF
TRBV7-2	TRBJ1-2	NA	ASSFRRDYGYT
TRBV24-1	TRBJ2-7	TRBD1	ATSDVDRGQYEQY
TRBV20-1	TRBJ2-1	NA	RGGVSGKQS
TRBV10-3	TRBJ2-5	NA	AISSSLGGGVETRY
TRBV20-1	TRBJ2-7	TRBD1	SASQSGTGEQY
TRBV12-3/TRBV12-4	TRBJ2-7	NA	ASSFGRAVEQY
TRBV2	TRBJ2-7	TRBD2	ASSREGGYEQY
TRBV12-3/TRBV12-4	TRBJ2-1	NA	ASSKDYEQF
TRBV14	TRBJ2-7	NA	ASSQDHIAYEQY
TRBV27	TRBJ2-2	NA	ASSLSGVGYGAGELF
TRBV6-5	TRBJ2-4	TRBD2	ASSYSRGYRTGTSGQNIQY
TRBV20-1	TRBJ2-5	TRBD1	SAAPPGQGARTQY
TRBV12-3/TRBV12-4	TRBJ2-1	TRBD2	ASRPGGLAGQNEQF
TRBV9	TRBJ1-6	NA	ASSVGGVMGYSPLH
TRBV6-1	TRBJ2-3	NA	ASSEITMQTTQY
TRBV24-1	TRBJ2-3	NA	ATSETTDTQY
TRBV5-1	TRBJ1-3	NA	ASSLDSGNTTY
TRBV20-1	TRBJ1-2	TRBD1	SAPRGQGREGYT
TRBV11-3	TRBJ2-1	TRBD2	ASSLRGGGSYNEQF
TRBV20-1	TRBJ1-1	NA	SARDFRGMNTEAF
TRBV3-1	TRBJ2-5	NA	ASSQDLVETQY
TRBV7-9	TRBJ2-2	NA	ASSSGGSIGELF
TRBV20-1	TRBJ1-6	NA	SAPPGGAYNSPLH
TRBV19	TRBJ1-3	NA	ASSINRRLGNTIH
TRBV18	TRBJ1-3	TRBD1	ASSPGQGAYTIY
TRBV6-5	TRBJ1-4	NA	ASSSMLAYEKLF
TRBV7-2	TRBJ2-3	NA	ASSPFRRLNTDTQY
TRBV2	TRBJ1-2	NA	ASSDGRLGPYGYT
TRBV29-1	TRBJ2-1	TRBD1	SVGQGVTYNEQF
TRBV5-5	TRBJ1-4	NA	ASSLDLSLEKLF
TRBV6-5	TRBJ1-4	TRBD1	ASSPGRQGAGEKLF
TRBV20-1	TRBJ2-3	TRBD2	SAVLAGYTQY
TRBV28	TRBJ1-5	NA	ASKAHLPNQPQH
TRBV11-3	TRBJ1-3	NA	ASSLDN
TRBV29-1	TRBJ2-4	TRBD1	SVRGQKNIQY
TRBV5-1	TRBJ2-7	NA	ASSLGASTEYEQY
TRBV27	TRBJ2-7	NA	ASSRLSPALVGYEQY